A single sample is the source of the 18 T cell receptor beta chains below, sequenced in a study of blood T cell repertoires in COVID-19. Generated by immunoSEQ multiplex PCR, the TCRdb table keeps only in-frame clones and is missing some. Of approximately 210,000 clones in the sample, 80% to 90% are singletons; the top ten hold around 10%. The source material was peripheral blood. The receptor source for this set is a man aged 50-59 years with COVID-19, enrolled during active disease.

This clone was counted between two and nine times. The V gene is TRBV7-2, the J gene TRBJ1-2; D may be TRBD1 (6 bases). CDR1 SGHTA and CDR2 FQGNSA come from the germline V gene. V gave up 5 bases and J gave up 4 bases, with 23 bases separating them. The length of the CDR3 is 17 residues. CDR3 sequence (DNA): TGTGCCAGCAGCACCACCTTCGGGGGGGGCCCCTCCTATGGCTACACCTTC. Amino acids: CASSTTFGGGPSYGYTF.

V usage is TRBV28 and J usage is TRBJ1-2; TRBD1 might be the D (5 bases). The germline CDR1 and CDR2 sequences are MDHEN and SYDVKM. The CDR3 runs 11 residues. The V end was cut by 11 bases, the J end by 4 bases, with 11 bases between. CDR3 loop: CAGGEGYGYTF. In nucleotides, the CDR3 is TGTGCCGGGGGGGAGGGCTATGGCTACACCTTC.

The chain employs TRBV7-6 and TRBJ2-7, with TRBD2 matching over 10 bases. The V and J ends lost 1 base and 4 bases, in that order; junction bases with no gene match: 4. The CDR3 is made up of 15 amino acids. Germline V gives CDR1 SGHVS, CDR2 FNYEAQ. CDR3 residues: CASSLGSGRLYEQYF. The CDR3 DNA is TGTGCCAGCAGCTTAGGTAGCGGGAGGTTATACGAGCAGTACTTC.

The chain couples TRBV7-9 to TRBJ2-1; 8 bases agree with TRBD2. Germline assignment: CDR1 SEHNR and CDR2 FQNEAQ (reference sequence). There are 13 residues in the CDR3. Unmatched junction bases numbered 8, after V lost 2 bases and J lost 14 bases. In DNA, the CDR3 is TGTGCCAGCAGCTTACAGAGCGGGAGAGAGGAGTTCTTC. Residues: CASSLQSGREEFF.

The chain employs TRBV28 and TRBJ2-7; D is possibly TRBD1 (5 bases). Germline V gene sequence: CDR1 MDHEN, CDR2 SYDVKM. V lost 3 bases and J 3 bases, leaving 12 bases between the germline ends. CDR3 length: 14 residues. CDR3: CASSFPRENYEQYF. The CDR3 region has the DNA TGTGCCAGCAGTTTCCCCAGGGAAAACTACGAGCAGTACTTC.

This rearrangement joins TRBV19 to TRBJ2-1; 9 nucleotides line up with TRBD1. Germline V gives CDR1 LNHDA, CDR2 SQIVND (reference sequence). The CDR3 consists of 15 residues. V was clipped by 5 bases and J by 8 bases; unmatched bases: 10. The CDR3 sequence is CASSLTGTGFYEQFF. The DNA of the CDR3 is TGTGCCAGTAGTTTAACCGGGACAGGGTTTTATGAGCAGTTCTTC.

The genes are TRBV5-1 and TRBJ1-6; D perhaps matches TRBD1 (6 bases). The germline V gene has CDR1 SGHRS and CDR2 YFSETQ. V lost 4 bases to trimming and J lost 5 bases, with 10 bases between them. The CDR3 is made up of 14 amino acids. Written as DNA, the CDR3 is TGCGCCAGCAGCGAGGGGGTTAATAATTCACCCCTCCACTTT. It specifies CASSEGVNNSPLHF. The entire variable domain, with the rest obtained from reference TRBV5-1 and TRBJ1-6, is as follows: KAGVTQTPRYLIKTRGQQVTLSCSPISGHRSVSWYQQTPGQGLQFLFEYFSETQRNKGNFPGRFSGRQFSNSRSEMNVSTLELGDSALYLCASSEGVNNSPLHFGNGTRLTVT.

J is TRBJ2-1 and V is TRBV27, with D hard to call. The V gene's germline CDR1 is MNHEY and CDR2 SMNVEV (reference sequence). The CDR3 covers 14 residues. V lost 0 bases and J lost 5, with 8 bases in between. The DNA for the CDR3 is TGTGCCAGCAGTTTATCCCCAGCGAACAATGAGCAGTTCTTC. Its protein product is CASSLSPANNEQFF.

This chain uses TRBV3-1 (or the pseudogene TRBV3-2) with TRBJ1-2; 7 bases map to TRBD1. The germline CDR1 and CDR2 sequences are LGHDT and YNNKEL (reference sequence). This CDR3 region has 15 residues. Trimming at V came to 2 bases and at J to 4 bases, leaving 7 bases not matched to a gene. The CDR3 DNA reads TGTGCCAGCAGCCAAAAGGGGGCAGAAGCCTATGGCTACACCTTC. Translation gives CASSQKGAEAYGYTF.

The chain is built from TRBV7-9 and TRBJ2-1, with 13 bases fitting TRBD2. The CDR3 extends over 17 amino acids. Trimming took 5 bases from V and 6 from J; bases not matched to a gene: 10. Looked up from germline, CDR1 is SEHNR and CDR2 is FQNEAQ (reference sequence). The CDR3: CASSQPTSGGLGNEQFF. CDR3 DNA: TGTGCCAGCAGCCAACCGACTAGCGGGGGGTTAGGCAATGAGCAGTTCTTC.

CDR3 coding DNA: TGTGCCAGCAAAGTTATGGGGGGGAGCAATCAGCCCCAGCATTTT. This sequence encodes CASKVMGGSNQPQHF. The V gene is TRBV6-5, the J gene TRBJ1-5, with a possible D match to TRBD1 (5 bases). Germline CDR1 is MNHEY and CDR2 is SVGAGI. Trimming left V 7 bases short and J 1 base short, with 14 bases between. The CDR3 is made up of 15 amino acids.

The V and J genes are TRBV7-3 and TRBJ2-2; D might be TRBD2 (6 bases). CDR1 and CDR2 (germline): SGHTA, FQGTGA. This CDR3 has 17 residues. V was trimmed by 2 bases and J by 5 bases, leaving 18 bases between them. The CDR3 region is CASSLASGGVGTGELFF. As DNA, the CDR3 is TGTGCCAGCAGCTTAGCGTCCGGGGGAGTCGGGACCGGGGAGCTGTTTTTT. Complete variable domain (other parts from reference TRBV7-3 and TRBJ2-2): GAGVSQTPSNKVTEKGKYVELRCDPISGHTALYWYRQSLGQGPEFLIYFQGTGAADDSGLPNDRFFAVRPEGSVSTLKIQRTERGDSAVYLCASSLASGGVGTGELFFGEGSRLTVL.

The chain carries TRBV28 and TRBJ2-7; TRBD1 matches 7 bases. This CDR3 is built from 15 residues. The junction had 11 bases not matched to a gene; V was cut back by 8 bases and J by 1 base. The germline gives CDR1 MDHEN, CDR2 SYDVKM. CDR3 loop: CASGKPTGSSYEQYF. The CDR3 region has the DNA TGTGCCAGCGGAAAACCGACAGGGTCGTCCTACGAGCAGTACTTC.

The V call is TRBV27, the J call TRBJ2-7, with D perhaps matching TRBD1 (5 bases). CDR3 length: 13 residues. Trimming removed 3 bases from V and 4 bases from J, with 10 bases in between. Germline loops: CDR1 MNHEY, CDR2 SMNVEV (reference sequence). In nucleotides, the CDR3 is TGTGCCAGCAGTTTCGGGCAGGGTTACGAGCAGTACTTC. Its translation is CASSFGQGYEQYF.

The chain employs TRBV7-9 and TRBJ1-5; the D is unclear. This CDR3 has 14 residues. V was cut by 1 base and J by 9 bases, with 13 bases left in between. Germline CDR1 SEHNR, CDR2 FQNEAQ (reference sequence). The CDR3 DNA is TGTGCCAGCAGCTTAGGGCCCTCCGGAGGGCCCCAGCATTTT. This encodes CASSLGPSGGPQHF.

The chain combines TRBV5-8 with TRBJ2-1, with 7 bases fitting TRBD1. Per the germline V gene, CDR1 is SGHTS and CDR2 is YDEGEE. The V gene end was trimmed by 6 bases and the J gene end by 2 bases; junction bases not matched to a gene: 8. The CDR3 length is 15 residues. CDR3 amino acids: CASILNRGPYNEQFF. CDR3 DNA: TGTGCCAGCATTCTGAACAGGGGCCCCTACAATGAGCAGTTCTTC.

The CDR3 DNA sequence: TGTGCCAGCCAACCTGGGCAGGGGGCGCTGGGCTACACCTTC. Its translation: CASQPGQGALGYTF. The rearrangement joins TRBV28 to TRBJ1-2; TRBD1 aligns across 8 bases. Losses at the gene ends were 8 bases for V and 8 bases for J; bases not matched to a gene: 13. Per the germline V gene, CDR1 is MDHEN and CDR2 is SYDVKM. This CDR3 comprises 14 residues.

The chain employs TRBV6-2 or TRBV6-3 and TRBJ2-2; 10 bases line up with TRBD1. CDR1 MNHEY and CDR2 SVGEGT come from the germline V gene. J was trimmed by 5 bases and V by 5 bases; bases with no gene match: 8. This CDR3 has 16 amino acids. Written as DNA, the CDR3 is TGTGCCAGCAGTAAACCGACAGGGGGCCGGACCGGGGAGCTGTTTTTT. Translation: CASSKPTGGRTGELFF.